The rows below give T cell receptor beta chains drawn from one sample of a study of CD8 T cells in ankylosing spondylitis. TCRdb used MiXCR to reprocess the 5' RACE reads, holding one entry per CDR3 protein. The table includes 800,000 to 900,000 distinct CDR3 sequences, approximately 12% detected once. The sample was blood, either unsorted or a sorted T cell fraction (not recorded which). Receptor source: a male donor with ankylosing spondylitis. CDR3s include the opening cysteine and the closing phenylalanine or tryptophan. A D gene is named only where the DNA matches it firmly. Size is stated for part of the rows, as once, few or many counts, or as a class when the clone is expanded.

v_call	clone_size	j_call	d_call	cdr3_aa	cdr3_nt
TRBV7-7	.	TRBJ2-7	TRBD1	CASSRDRGSVEQYF	TGTGCTAGCAGCCGTGACAGGGGGTCCGTCGAGCAGTACTTC
TRBV29-1	.	TRBJ1-2	.	CSVGGSNGYTF	TGCAGCGTTGGGGGCAGCAATGGCTACACCTTC
TRBV6-1	.	TRBJ1-2	TRBD1	CASRKPGQGLGYTF	TGTGCCAGCAGGAAACCGGGACAGGGTTTGGGCTACACCTTC
TRBV7-9	.	TRBJ1-1	.	CASSLRHLGSEAFF	TGTGCCAGCAGCTTAAGGCATTTGGGGTCTGAAGCTTTCTTT
TRBV3-1	.	TRBJ1-1	TRBD1	CASSQDKTGRAFF	TGTGCCAGCAGCCAAGATAAGACAGGGAGAGCTTTCTTT
TRBV14	.	TRBJ1-1	.	CASSQAEGWFTEAFF	TGTGCCAGCAGCCAAGCTGAGGGTTGGTTCACTGAAGCTTTCTTT
TRBV6-6	.	TRBJ2-3	.	CASTPPGTDTQYF	TGTGCCAGCACTCCCCCGGGCACAGATACGCAGTATTTT
TRBV20-1	few	TRBJ2-7	.	CSASGQYYEQYF	TGCAGTGCTAGCGGACAGTACTACGAGCAGTACTTC
TRBV5-6	many	TRBJ2-3	.	CASSLGPSSTDTQYF	TGTGCCAGCAGCTTGGGACCGTCTAGCACAGATACGCAGTATTTT
TRBV7-9	.	TRBJ2-7	TRBD1	CASSVGTGKTYEQYF	TGTGCCAGCAGCGTAGGGACAGGGAAGACCTACGAGCAGTACTTC
TRBV20-1	many	TRBJ2-3	TRBD2	CSASGGGSLADTQYF	TGCAGTGCCAGTGGGGGGGGGAGCCTTGCGGATACGCAGTATTTT
TRBV20-1	many	TRBJ2-3	TRBD2	CSAVSGGGSDTQYF	TGCAGTGCTGTTAGCGGGGGGGGGTCAGATACGCAGTATTTT
TRBV6-6	.	TRBJ1-3	.	CASSDYRNTIYF	TGTGCCAGCAGTGACTATAGAAACACCATATATTTT
TRBV15	few	TRBJ2-3	TRBD2	CATRSLAGSTDTQYF	TGTGCCACCCGATCGCTAGCGGGGAGCACAGATACGCAGTATTTT
TRBV10-2	.	TRBJ1-3	.	CASRGYGNTIYF	TGCGCCAGCAGGGGTTACGGAAACACCATATATTTT
TRBV20-1	few	TRBJ1-1	.	CSASKRRVNTEAFF	TGCAGTGCTAGTAAGCGCAGAGTGAACACTGAAGCTTTCTTT
TRBV18	.	TRBJ2-7	TRBD1	CASSLRQGKDEQYF	TGTGCCAGCTCACTCAGACAGGGGAAGGACGAGCAGTACTTC
TRBV6-5	few	TRBJ1-2	.	CASSYSEGHYGYTF	TGTGCCAGCAGTTACTCGGAGGGCCACTATGGCTACACCTTC
TRBV7-2	many	TRBJ1-6	.	CASSSQLGLINSPLHF	TGTGCCAGCAGCTCTCAATTGGGACTGATTAATTCACCCCTCCACTTT
TRBV4-2	many	TRBJ2-2	.	CASSQVRQATGELFF	TGTGCCAGCAGCCAAGTGAGACAGGCCACCGGGGAGCTGTTTTTT
TRBV15	.	TRBJ2-1	.	CATSRTGTGYNEQFF	TGTGCCACCAGCAGAACCGGGACGGGGTACAATGAGCAGTTCTTC
TRBV24-1	few	TRBJ2-5	TRBD2	CATSDRGGTIRQETQYF	TGTGCCACCAGTGATCGCGGGGGGACGATACGCCAAGAGACCCAGTACTTC
TRBV30	many	TRBJ1-1	.	CAWSWEGSAFF	TGTGCCTGGAGTTGGGAGGGGTCGGCTTTCTTT
TRBV7-9	many	TRBJ2-7	TRBD1	CASSKRQGSYEQYF	TGTGCCAGCAGCAAAAGACAGGGCTCCTACGAGCAGTACTTC
TRBV5-1	many	TRBJ1-1	.	CASSVKPAGGTEAFF	TGCGCCAGCAGCGTCAAGCCGGCCGGGGGGACTGAAGCTTTCTTT
TRBV5-1	.	TRBJ2-1	TRBD1	CASSFIQGSDNEQFF	TGCGCCAGCAGCTTCATACAGGGGAGTGACAATGAGCAGTTCTTC
TRBV4-1	once	TRBJ2-5	.	CASSQEWGKEETQYF	TGCGCCAGCAGCCAAGAGTGGGGGAAGGAAGAGACCCAGTACTTC
TRBV9	few	TRBJ2-3	TRBD2	CASSVDPSGGAPQYF	TGTGCCAGCAGCGTAGATCCCAGCGGGGGGGCCCCGCAGTATTTT
TRBV6-5	few	TRBJ2-7	TRBD1	CASSYRGQGSYEQYF	TGTGCCAGCAGTTACCGCGGACAGGGGAGCTACGAGCAGTACTTC
TRBV7-9	many	TRBJ2-1	.	CASRRFWNEQFF	TGTGCCAGCAGGCGGTTTTGGAATGAGCAGTTCTTC
TRBV10-3	.	TRBJ1-1	TRBD1	CAISDTRQGNTEAFF	TGTGCCATCAGTGATACCCGACAGGGGAACACTGAAGCTTTCTTT
TRBV18	.	TRBJ1-1	.	CASSQLPGQEAFF	TGTGCCAGCTCACAGCTTCCGGGACAAGAAGCTTTCTTT
TRBV27	few	TRBJ2-2	TRBD2	CASSSYQREGHVGTGELFF	TGTGCCAGCAGCTCCTACCAGCGGGAGGGCCACGTGGGTACCGGGGAGCTGTTTTTT
TRBV5-1	.	TRBJ2-2	.	CASSLGDTGLEELFF	TGCGCCAGCAGCTTGGGGGACACCGGCCTCGAGGAGCTGTTTTTT
TRBV12-3/TRBV12-4	.	TRBJ2-2	TRBD2	CASSYISAGVAGELFF	TGTGCCAGCAGTTATATCTCAGCGGGAGTGGCCGGGGAGCTGTTTTTT
TRBV18	few	TRBJ1-2	TRBD1	CASSGVARGSSGTGGDYGYTF	TGTGCCAGCTCGGGCGTCGCAAGGGGCTCATCCGGGACAGGGGGCGATTATGGCTACACCTTC
TRBV6-1	few	TRBJ2-1	TRBD1	CASTWRAGQGFSQEQFF	TGTGCCAGCACCTGGAGAGCGGGACAGGGTTTCTCACAGGAGCAGTTCTTC
TRBV3-1	few	TRBJ1-5	.	CASSAQGYNQPQHF	TGTGCCAGCAGCGCTCAAGGATACAATCAGCCCCAGCATTTT
TRBV6-5	many	TRBJ2-1	TRBD2	CASSYPPGTSSYNEQFF	TGTGCCAGCAGCTACCCGCCAGGGACTAGCTCCTACAATGAGCAGTTCTTC
TRBV30	.	TRBJ2-1	.	CAWSSRGGSYNEQFF	TGTGCCTGGAGTTCGCGGGGCGGCTCCTACAATGAGCAGTTCTTC
TRBV30	few	TRBJ1-2	.	CAWGRSGSGYTF	TGTGCCTGGGGCCGTTCGGGGAGCGGCTACACCTTC
TRBV5-1	.	TRBJ1-3	.	CASSLGQLNTIYF	TGCGCCAGCAGCTTGGGACAGTTAAACACCATATATTTT
TRBV12-3/TRBV12-4	.	TRBJ2-7	TRBD2	CASTREGRFYEQYF	TGTGCCAGCACCCGGGAGGGAAGATTCTACGAGCAGTACTTC
TRBV9	.	TRBJ1-1	TRBD1	CASSVVSGTGEAFF	TGTGCCAGCAGCGTAGTATCCGGGACAGGCGAAGCTTTCTTT
TRBV28	.	TRBJ2-3	TRBD2	CASSPKSGGASDTQYF	TGTGCCAGCAGCCCAAAGAGCGGGGGGGCCTCAGATACGCAGTATTTT
TRBV12-3/TRBV12-4	few	TRBJ1-1	.	CASSFRGTPRAFF	TGTGCCAGCAGTTTTCGGGGGACCCCCCGGGCTTTCTTT
TRBV5-1	.	TRBJ2-3	.	CASSLEYGTLEQYF	TGCGCCAGCAGCTTGGAATATGGGACCTTAGAACAGTATTTT
TRBV5-1	.	TRBJ1-1	.	CASSFDGTQNTEAFF	TGCGCCAGCAGCTTTGACGGGACCCAGAACACTGAAGCTTTCTTT
TRBV25-1	few	TRBJ2-5	.	CASSESPGRENSETQYF	TGTGCCAGCAGTGAATCCCCCGGCAGGGAAAATTCAGAGACCCAGTACTTC
TRBV6-6	few	TRBJ1-3	.	CASGPRSGNTIYF	TGTGCCAGCGGACCGCGCTCTGGAAACACCATATATTTT
TRBV6-5	.	TRBJ1-2	.	CASSSRDYGYTF	TGTGCCAGCAGCTCTCGGGATTATGGCTACACCTTC
TRBV12-3/TRBV12-4	many	TRBJ2-5	.	CASSKGWEETQYF	TGTGCCAGCAGCAAAGGGTGGGAAGAGACCCAGTACTTC
TRBV7-9	many	TRBJ2-3	.	CASSLAADADTQYF	TGTGCCAGCAGCTTAGCGGCAGACGCAGATACGCAGTATTTT
TRBV27	few	TRBJ1-5	TRBD1	CASKRGQGAPGNQPQHF	TGTGCCAGCAAAAGAGGACAGGGGGCACCCGGCAATCAGCCCCAGCATTTT
TRBV4-2	many	TRBJ2-3	TRBD1	CASSQDTGGDTQYF	TGTGCCAGCAGCCAAGATACAGGGGGAGATACGCAGTATTTT